The 21 T cell receptor beta chains in this list originate from one sample, sequenced in a study of the immune and genomic landscape of osteosarcoma. The protocol was immunoSEQ multiplex PCR, while the TCRdb copy is restricted to in-frame clones and leaves out a portion. The profile shows about 1,500 clones, 55% to 70% of them singletons. Sequencing used metastatic tumor tissue from the lung. The receptors derive from a boy between 10 and 17 years old with osteosarcoma.

The chain couples TRBV4-3 to TRBJ2-1, with D unclear. The germline gives CDR1 LGHNA, CDR2 YSLEER. This CDR3 comprises 14 residues. V was clipped by 0 bases and J by 3 bases, with 6 bases between them. Here the CDR3 DNA reads TGCGCCAGCAGCCAAGATATTAACTACAATGAGCAGTTCTTC. The encoded protein is CASSQDINYNEQFF.

The rearrangement uses TRBV7-9 and TRBJ2-5; no definite D call. CDR3 length equals 13 residues. CDR1 is SEHNR and CDR2 is FQNEAQ in the germline V gene (reference sequence). V was pared by 1 base and J by 7 bases, with 10 bases between. The CDR3 DNA sequence: TGTGCCAGCAGCTTAGACGACTGGGGGACCCAGTACTTC. Protein product: CASSLDDWGTQYF.

This clone appeared a single time. The chain couples TRBV9 to TRBJ1-3; D uncertain. The CDR3 loop spans 15 amino acids. The germline V gene encodes CDR1 SGDLS and CDR2 YYNGEE. With 0 bases removed from V and 0 bases from J, the gap between germline ends came to 7 bases. This CDR3 reads CASSVEGVSGNTIYF. The CDR3 region has the DNA TGTGCCAGCAGCGTAGAAGGAGTCTCTGGAAACACCATATATTTT.

CDR3 sequence (DNA): TGTGCCAGCAGTGAGACTAGCGGGGGAGCAGATACGCAGTATTTT. Translated: CASSETSGGADTQYF. The V gene is TRBV6-1, the J gene TRBJ2-3; 12 positions agree with TRBD2. The germline gives CDR1 MNHNS, CDR2 SASEGT. The CDR3 has 15 residues. V shed 3 bases and J 4 bases; nucleotides not matched to a gene: 2.

The chain employs TRBV4-2 and TRBJ2-7; tentatively, D is TRBD1 or TRBD2 (6 bases each). The V end was cut by 3 bases, the J end by 2 bases, with 8 bases between. The CDR3 is made up of 13 amino acids. CDR1 and CDR2 (germline): LGHNA, YNFKEQ. This CDR3 is CASSHRGAYEQYF. In nucleotides, the CDR3 is TGTGCCAGCAGCCATAGGGGGGCCTACGAGCAGTACTTC.

This chain uses TRBV19 with TRBJ1-1; D is undetermined. Trimming removed 3 bases from V and 11 bases from J, with 16 bases in between. The germline V gene has CDR1 LNHDA and CDR2 SQIVND (reference sequence). The CDR3 length is 13 residues. CDR3 residues: CASSIDGWKGAFF. In nucleotides, the CDR3 is TGTGCCAGTAGTATTGATGGGTGGAAAGGGGCTTTCTTT. Drawing the rest from reference TRBV19 and TRBJ1-1, the complete variable domain is DGGITQSPKYLFRKEGQNVTLSCEQNLNHDAMYWYRQDPGQGLRLIYYSQIVNDFQKGDIAEGYSVSREKKESFPLTVTSAQKNPTAFYLCASSIDGWKGAFFGQGTRLTVV.

This chain connects TRBV5-5 to TRBJ2-7; D is undetermined. V lost 0 bases, J lost 4 bases, and 8 bases lay in between. The CDR3 extends over 13 amino acids. Germline assignment: CDR1 SGHKS and CDR2 YYEKEE (reference sequence). The CDR3 region has the DNA TGTGCCAGCAGCTTGGACTTGGGGTACGAGCAGTACTTC. Amino acids: CASSLDLGYEQYF.

This chain connects TRBV6-4 to TRBJ1-2, with 7 bases fitting TRBD1. J lost 8 bases, V lost 5 bases, and 11 bases had no gene match. This CDR3 comprises 14 residues. CDR1 is MRHNA and CDR2 is SNTAGT in the germline V gene. For the CDR3, the DNA is TGTGCCAGCAGTAAAGATACAGGGGAAGGGGGCTACACCTTC. The encoded protein is CASSKDTGEGGYTF.

Comments on this clone: This sample includes further DNA sequences coding for the same CDR3. The J gene is TRBJ2-3, the V gene TRBV28; D is perhaps TRBD2 (6 bases). CDR1 and CDR2 (germline): MDHEN, SYDVKM. The ends were cut back, 3 bases at V and 0 bases at J, with 13 bases in the middle. This CDR3 contains 16 residues. In DNA, the CDR3 is TGTGCCAGCAGTTTCAGGAAGCGGGCAAGCACAGATACGCAGTATTTT. As protein: CASSFRKRASTDTQYF.

The V gene is TRBV5-4, the J gene TRBJ2-2; no firm D call. Trimming removed 2 bases from V and 4 bases from J, with 15 bases in between. Per germline, CDR1 SGHNT and CDR2 YYREEE (reference sequence). The CDR3 consists of 16 residues. CDR3 protein: CASSFQEHLPTGELFF. CDR3 coding DNA: TGTGCCAGCAGCTTCCAAGAGCATTTACCCACCGGGGAGCTGTTTTTT.

This chain links TRBV10-3 with TRBJ2-7; 7 bases agree with TRBD1. The length of the CDR3 is 14 residues. With 2 bases clipped from V and 2 bases from J, the junction kept 3 bases outside the gene matches. CDR1 is ENHRY and CDR2 is SYGVKD in the germline V gene. The CDR3 loop is CAISEGQGAYEQYF. As DNA, the CDR3 is TGTGCCATCAGTGAGGGGCAGGGGGCCTACGAGCAGTACTTC.

Note on this clone: Distinct nucleotide sequences in the sample also encode this CDR3. The chain is built from TRBV5-6 and TRBJ1-4, with D hard to call. This CDR3 has 14 amino acids. Germline CDR1 is SGHDT and CDR2 is YYEEEE. Trimming removed 5 bases from V and 0 bases from J, with 8 bases in between. CDR3 loop: CASSLIATNEKLFF. The DNA for the CDR3 is TGTGCCAGCAGTTTGATTGCAACTAATGAAAAACTGTTTTTT.

The chain couples TRBV4-1 to TRBJ2-3, with 14 bases lining up with TRBD2. Losses at the gene ends were 4 bases for V and 5 bases for J; bases not matched to a gene: 5. Germline CDR1 MGHRA, CDR2 YSYEKL. This CDR3 spans 16 amino acids. The CDR3 spells CASSPTSGGAGDTQYF. CDR3 sequence (DNA): TGCGCCAGCAGCCCGACTAGCGGGGGGGCCGGAGATACGCAGTATTTT.

V usage is TRBV30 and J usage is TRBJ2-5; tentative D call: TRBD2 (5 bases). CDR3 size: 12 residues. The V gene's germline CDR1 is GTSNPN and CDR2 SVGIG (reference sequence). V gave up 3 bases and J gave up 1 base, with 6 bases separating them. CDR3 region: CAWSGLQETQYF. CDR3 nucleotide sequence: TGTGCCTGGAGCGGACTCCAAGAGACCCAGTACTTC.

J is TRBJ1-2 and V is TRBV9; D is perhaps TRBD1 (6 bases). V shed 4 bases and J shed 5 bases, with 9 bases lying between them. Germline V gene data show CDR1 as SGDLS and CDR2 as YYNGEE. This CDR3 has 12 amino acids. The CDR3 loop is CASSSGTYGYTF. Written as DNA, the CDR3 is TGTGCCAGCAGCTCAGGGACATATGGCTACACCTTC.

The J gene is TRBJ1-1, the V gene TRBV7-2; D might be TRBD1 (5 bases). V lost 8 bases and J 1 base, leaving 20 bases between the germline ends. The CDR3 runs to 16 residues. Germline V gives CDR1 SGHTA, CDR2 FQGNSA. Written as DNA, the CDR3 is TGTGCCAGCTCCACCGCGTCAGGGATCCAGAACACTGAAGCTTTCTTT. Amino acid sequence: CASSTASGIQNTEAFF.

The chain is built from TRBV5-5 and TRBJ1-5; D is undetermined. The CDR3 totals 13 residues. CDR1 and CDR2 from the germline V gene are SGHKS and YYEKEE (reference sequence). V lost 4 bases and J lost 6, with 11 bases in between. The CDR3 reads CASSERQIQPQHF. CDR3 nucleotide sequence: TGTGCCAGCAGCGAACGGCAGATTCAGCCCCAGCATTTT.

The chain is built from TRBV5-4 and TRBJ2-3, with D perhaps matching TRBD1 or TRBD2 (5 bases each). Trimming removed 4 bases from V and 0 bases from J, with 18 bases in between. The CDR3 covers 17 residues. Germline-derived CDR1 and CDR2 are SGHNT and YYREEE (reference sequence). Here the CDR3 DNA reads TGTGCCAGCAGCCCCGAGGGGCCATTTTCTAGCACAGATACGCAGTATTTT. Translation: CASSPEGPFSSTDTQYF.

The chain has TRBV5-4 and TRBJ2-1; tentative D call: TRBD1 (6 bases). This CDR3 has 14 amino acids. CDR1 SGHNT and CDR2 YYREEE come from the germline V gene (reference sequence). V was pared by 5 bases and J by 7 bases, with 16 bases between. CDR3: CASRQGKEPNEQFF. The CDR3 nucleotides are TGTGCCAGCAGACAGGGAAAGGAGCCTAATGAGCAGTTCTTC.

The rearrangement uses TRBV4-2 and TRBJ2-7; 10 positions match TRBD2. Germline CDR1 LGHNA, CDR2 YNFKEQ. CDR3 size: 17 residues. V shed 1 base and J 1 base; nucleotides not matched to a gene: 7. The CDR3 bases are TGTGCCAGCAGCCAAGTCCTAGCGGGAGATCCTTCCTACGAGCAGTACTTC. It translates to CASSQVLAGDPSYEQYF.

This clone has just a few counts. The chain combines TRBV18 with TRBJ2-1, with 8 nucleotides matching TRBD2. CDR1 and CDR2 from the germline V gene are KGHSH and LQKENI. The trim removed 4 bases at V and 7 bases at J, leaving 15 bases unmatched. The CDR3 length is 17 residues. CDR3 coding DNA: TGTGCCAGCTCACTAGATGGACCGGGACTAGGGGAGAATGAGCAGTTCTTC. Protein sequence: CASSLDGPGLGENEQFF.